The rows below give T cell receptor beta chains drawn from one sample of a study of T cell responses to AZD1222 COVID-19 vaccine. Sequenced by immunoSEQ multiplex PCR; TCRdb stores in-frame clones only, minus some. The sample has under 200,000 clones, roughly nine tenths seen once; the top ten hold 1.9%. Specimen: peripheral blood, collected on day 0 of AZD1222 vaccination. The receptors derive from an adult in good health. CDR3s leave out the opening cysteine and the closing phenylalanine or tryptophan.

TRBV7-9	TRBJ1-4	ASSMSPGQGILGEKLF
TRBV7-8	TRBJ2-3	ASSLVVGVSTDTQY
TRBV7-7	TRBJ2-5	ASSPGQLQETQY
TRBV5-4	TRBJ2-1	ASTLGTSANNEQF
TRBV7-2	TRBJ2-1	ASSLEPSGSYNEQF
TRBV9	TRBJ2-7	ATSLDVPRD
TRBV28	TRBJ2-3	ASSYQTSGSGDTQY
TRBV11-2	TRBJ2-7	ASSLRQSYEQY
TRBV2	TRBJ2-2	ASNFVGGQGLGAGELF
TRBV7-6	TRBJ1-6	ASSQGGGLDSPLH